The T cell receptor beta chain under discussion was sequenced for a study of neurological immune-mediated disorders. The CDR3 consists of 12 residues. Per germline, CDR1 LGHNA and CDR2 YSLEER. V was shortened by 3 bases and J by 3 bases, with 4 bases between the two germline ends. This clonotype was recorded at least ten times. One entry per CDR3 protein results from TCRdb running MiXCR on the 5' RACE reads. The sample lists 25,000 to 30,000 distinct CDR3 sequences, 12% occurring once. The source of this sequence is a woman aged 55-69 years in good health. Sequenced sample: PBMCs. The rearrangement links TRBV4-3 to TRBJ2-3; D not certain. CDR3 coding DNA: TGCGCCAGCAGCCACCAGACAGATACGCAGTATTTT. This encodes CASSHQTDTQYF.